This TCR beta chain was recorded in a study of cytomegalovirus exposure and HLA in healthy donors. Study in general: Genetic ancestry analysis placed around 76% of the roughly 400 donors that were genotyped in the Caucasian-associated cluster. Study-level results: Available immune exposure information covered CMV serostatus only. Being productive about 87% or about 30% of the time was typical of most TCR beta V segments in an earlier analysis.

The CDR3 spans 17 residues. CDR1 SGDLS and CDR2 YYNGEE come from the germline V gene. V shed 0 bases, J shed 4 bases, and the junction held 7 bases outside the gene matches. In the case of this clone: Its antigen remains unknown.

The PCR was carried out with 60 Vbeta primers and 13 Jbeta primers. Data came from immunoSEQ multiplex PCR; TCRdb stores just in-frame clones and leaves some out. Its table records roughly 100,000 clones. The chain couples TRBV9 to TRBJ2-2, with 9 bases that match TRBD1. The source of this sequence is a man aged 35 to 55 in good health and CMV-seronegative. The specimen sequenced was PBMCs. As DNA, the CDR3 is TGTGCCAGCAGCGTAGCCCCGGGACAGGGAGGCACCGGGGAGCTGTTTTTT. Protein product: CASSVAPGQGGTGELFF.